These 3 T cell receptor beta chains were sequenced from one sample in a study of CD8 T cells in Susac syndrome. RNA was extracted with the RNeasy kit, and a quantity of 0.5 to 1 ug was reverse transcribed using random hexamers. TCRdb recomputed calls from the immunoSEQ multiplex PCR reads with MiXCR, one row per CDR3 protein. The table lists 150,000 to 200,000 distinct CDR3 sequences, approximately 95% of them singletons. The sequencing sample was made of CD4+ T cells from PBMCs. These receptors originate from a human donor in good health.

This rearrangement joins TRBV5-8 to TRBJ2-7; no definite D call. Germline V lookup: CDR1 SGHTS, CDR2 YDEGEE. Trimming shortened V by 10 bases and J by 4 bases, and 12 bases separated the two germline ends. There are 11 residues in the CDR3. CDR3 in DNA: TGTGCCTCTGACGGGCTTTACGAGCAGTACGTC. Translated, it gives CASDGLYEQYV.

This clonotype was detected only once. The rearrangement joins TRBV6-2 or TRBV6-3 to TRBJ1-2; D unresolved. Trimming cost V 0 bases and J 2 bases, with 10 bases left between them. The CDR3 is 15 residues long. From germline, CDR1 is MNHEY and CDR2 SVGEGT. The CDR3 DNA follows: TGTGCCAGCAGTTACTCGGGCCAGATGAACTATGGCTACACCTTC. Encoded protein: CASSYSGQMNYGYTF.

The rearrangement links TRBV6-2 or TRBV6-3 to TRBJ2-7, with TRBD1 as a possible D gene (5 bases). The CDR3 covers 11 residues. The germline V and J ends were trimmed by 5 bases and 6 bases, with 8 bases remaining between them. Looked up from germline, CDR1 is MNHEY and CDR2 is SVGEGT. The CDR3 bases are TGTGCCAGCAGTCAGGGTGCCGAGCAGTACTTC. Translated, it gives CASSQGAEQYF.